These T cell receptor beta chains were read from a single sample in a study of blood T cell repertoires in COVID-19. The data were produced by immunoSEQ multiplex PCR, yet TCRdb's version contains in-frame clones alone and is incomplete. The sample has approximately 300,000 clones, around 85% seen once. The sequenced sample was PBMCs or T cells enriched from blood (not recorded which). The origin of the receptors is a woman aged 25 to 45 who had been exposed to COVID-19. Each CDR3 is given with its conserved first and last residue. D genes are given only for firm matches. Size is stated for part of the rows, as once, few or many counts, or as a class when the clone is expanded.

V gene: TRBV18; J gene: TRBJ2-3; D gene: .; clone size: .; CDR3 protein: CASSPSSRSKDTQYF; CDR3 DNA: TGTGCCAGCTCACCATCTTCCAGGTCCAAAGATACGCAGTATTTT
V gene: TRBV11-2; J gene: TRBJ1-1; D gene: .; clone size: few; CDR3 protein: CASSSRAFF; CDR3 DNA: TGTGCCAGCAGCTCCCGAGCTTTCTTT
V gene: TRBV3-1/TRBV3-2; J gene: TRBJ2-6; D gene: TRBD2; clone size: .; CDR3 protein: CASSQWDRGGSGANVLTF; CDR3 DNA: TGTGCCAGCAGCCAGTGGGACCGGGGGGGCTCTGGGGCCAACGTCCTGACTTTC
V gene: TRBV6-2/TRBV6-3; J gene: TRBJ1-2; D gene: .; clone size: once; CDR3 protein: CASSLTGGSNYGYTF; CDR3 DNA: TGTGCCAGCAGCCTCACGGGCGGGTCAAACTATGGCTACACCTTC
V gene: TRBV18; J gene: TRBJ2-7; D gene: .; clone size: .; CDR3 protein: CASSPRGGFSYEQYF; CDR3 DNA: TGTGCCAGCTCACCAAGGGGGGGATTTTCCTACGAGCAGTACTTC
V gene: TRBV5-8; J gene: TRBJ2-3; D gene: TRBD2; clone size: .; CDR3 protein: CASSLAGRPSTDTQYF; CDR3 DNA: TGTGCCAGCAGCTTGGCCGGGAGGCCCAGCACAGATACGCAGTATTTT
V gene: TRBV4-2; J gene: TRBJ2-5; D gene: .; clone size: .; CDR3 protein: CASSPRLTYQETQYF; CDR3 DNA: TGTGCCAGCAGCCCCCGTCTAACCTACCAAGAGACCCAGTACTTC
V gene: TRBV6-5; J gene: TRBJ1-1; D gene: .; clone size: few; CDR3 protein: CASSSGGVGDTEAFF; CDR3 DNA: TGTGCCAGCAGTTCCGGCGGGGTTGGGGACACTGAAGCTTTCTTT
V gene: TRBV6-6; J gene: TRBJ2-7; D gene: TRBD1; clone size: .; CDR3 protein: CASSLSGTGSYEQYF; CDR3 DNA: TGTGCCAGCAGTCTTTCCGGGACAGGCTCCTACGAGCAGTACTTC
V gene: TRBV4-1; J gene: TRBJ2-1; D gene: TRBD2; clone size: once; CDR3 protein: CASSQERGLAGTSSYNEQFF; CDR3 DNA: TGCGCCAGCAGCCAAGAAAGGGGACTAGCGGGAACCAGCTCCTACAATGAGCAGTTCTTC
V gene: TRBV2; J gene: TRBJ2-7; D gene: TRBD2; clone size: .; CDR3 protein: CASNGGTRVTYEQYF; CDR3 DNA: TGTGCCAGCAATGGGGGGACTAGGGTCACCTACGAGCAGTACTTC
V gene: TRBV6-2/TRBV6-3; J gene: TRBJ1-5; D gene: TRBD1; clone size: .; CDR3 protein: CASSNRDRGDQPQHF; CDR3 DNA: TGTGCCAGCAGCAACCGGGACAGGGGAGATCAGCCCCAGCATTTT
V gene: TRBV4-1; J gene: TRBJ2-7; D gene: TRBD2; clone size: .; CDR3 protein: CASSQGVSGGRYF; CDR3 DNA: TGCGCCAGCAGCCAAGGGGTTAGCGGGGGACGGTACTTC
V gene: TRBV7-9; J gene: TRBJ1-4; D gene: .; clone size: .; CDR3 protein: CASSLGIRPNEKLFF; CDR3 DNA: TGTGCCAGCAGCTTAGGTATCCGTCCTAATGAAAAACTGTTTTTT
V gene: TRBV7-3; J gene: TRBJ2-3; D gene: TRBD2; clone size: .; CDR3 protein: CASRKGLAGKADTQYF; CDR3 DNA: TGTGCCAGCAGGAAGGGGTTAGCGGGGAAGGCAGATACGCAGTATTTT
V gene: TRBV24-1; J gene: TRBJ2-3; D gene: .; clone size: .; CDR3 protein: CATSGTTSLDTQYF; CDR3 DNA: TGTGCCACCAGTGGTACTACTAGTCTTGATACGCAGTATTTT
V gene: TRBV7-9; J gene: TRBJ2-1; D gene: TRBD1; clone size: once; CDR3 protein: CASSQHPGQVNNEQFF; CDR3 DNA: TGTGCCAGCAGCCAGCATCCGGGACAGGTCAACAATGAGCAGTTCTTC
V gene: TRBV5-6; J gene: TRBJ1-1; D gene: .; clone size: .; CDR3 protein: CASSLYGRWGDTEAFF; CDR3 DNA: TGTGCCAGCAGCTTGTACGGGCGTTGGGGGGACACTGAAGCTTTCTTT
V gene: TRBV13; J gene: TRBJ1-3; D gene: TRBD1; clone size: .; CDR3 protein: CASSSRQGPSGNTIYF; CDR3 DNA: TGTGCCAGCAGCTCCCGACAGGGACCCTCTGGAAACACCATATATTTT
V gene: TRBV24-1; J gene: TRBJ1-1; D gene: .; clone size: .; CDR3 protein: CATSDPAGRGRAFF; CDR3 DNA: TGTGCCACCAGTGACCCCGCCGGAAGGGGGAGAGCTTTCTTT
V gene: TRBV2; J gene: TRBJ1-6; D gene: .; clone size: few; CDR3 protein: CASRDTGYSPLHF; CDR3 DNA: TGTGCCAGCAGGGATACAGGGTATTCACCCCTCCACTTT
V gene: TRBV6-2/TRBV6-3; J gene: TRBJ1-5; D gene: TRBD1; clone size: .; CDR3 protein: CASSLRGQGPHQPQHF; CDR3 DNA: TGTGCCAGCAGTCTACGAGGACAGGGCCCCCATCAGCCCCAGCATTTT
V gene: TRBV5-1; J gene: TRBJ2-1; D gene: TRBD2; clone size: .; CDR3 protein: CASSPGTSQYNEQFF; CDR3 DNA: TGCGCCAGCAGCCCCGGGACTAGCCAATACAATGAGCAGTTCTTC
V gene: TRBV6-5; J gene: TRBJ2-2; D gene: .; clone size: .; CDR3 protein: CASGRGGTGELFF; CDR3 DNA: TGTGCCAGCGGGAGAGGGGGCACCGGGGAGCTGTTTTTT
V gene: TRBV28; J gene: TRBJ1-5; D gene: TRBD1; clone size: .; CDR3 protein: CASSNLDRGSNQPQHF; CDR3 DNA: TGTGCCAGCAGCAACTTGGACAGGGGTAGCAATCAGCCCCAGCATTTT
V gene: TRBV4-3; J gene: TRBJ1-4; D gene: .; clone size: .; CDR3 protein: CASSQQDTTNEKLFF; CDR3 DNA: TGCGCCAGCAGCCAACAGGACACCACTAATGAAAAACTGTTTTTT
V gene: TRBV6-5; J gene: TRBJ1-1; D gene: .; clone size: .; CDR3 protein: CASSNPAGNTEAFF; CDR3 DNA: TGTGCCAGCAGTAACCCAGCAGGGAACACTGAAGCTTTCTTT
V gene: TRBV7-2; J gene: TRBJ1-2; D gene: TRBD1; clone size: .; CDR3 protein: CASSFFRGRSYGYTF; CDR3 DNA: TGTGCCAGCAGCTTCTTCAGGGGGCGAAGCTATGGCTACACCTTC
V gene: TRBV7-9; J gene: TRBJ2-5; D gene: .; clone size: .; CDR3 protein: CASSPQPGVLETQYF; CDR3 DNA: TGTGCCAGCAGCCCCCAACCGGGAGTCTTGGAGACCCAGTACTTC
V gene: TRBV7-8; J gene: TRBJ2-7; D gene: TRBD2; clone size: .; CDR3 protein: CASSLASGGLPYEQYF; CDR3 DNA: TGTGCCAGCAGCTTAGCTAGCGGGGGATTACCTTACGAGCAGTACTTC
V gene: TRBV5-6; J gene: TRBJ2-1; D gene: .; clone size: .; CDR3 protein: CASSYLDRSAYNEQFF; CDR3 DNA: TGTGCCAGCAGCTACCTTGACAGGTCTGCCTACAATGAGCAGTTCTTC
V gene: TRBV27; J gene: TRBJ1-5; D gene: .; clone size: .; CDR3 protein: CASSSTATLSNQPQHF; CDR3 DNA: TGTGCCAGCAGTTCGACAGCGACCCTTAGCAATCAGCCCCAGCATTTT
V gene: TRBV28; J gene: TRBJ2-2; D gene: .; clone size: .; CDR3 protein: CASSPTGPGELFF; CDR3 DNA: TGTGCCAGCAGCCCTACAGGGCCCGGGGAGCTGTTTTTT
V gene: TRBV27; J gene: TRBJ1-4; D gene: TRBD1; clone size: .; CDR3 protein: CASSRKQGSREKLFF; CDR3 DNA: TGTGCCAGCAGCCGTAAACAGGGGTCCCGTGAAAAACTGTTTTTT
V gene: TRBV29-1; J gene: TRBJ2-2; D gene: .; clone size: .; CDR3 protein: CSVVSGTGELFF; CDR3 DNA: TGCAGCGTTGTCTCGGGAACCGGGGAGCTGTTTTTT
V gene: TRBV7-2; J gene: TRBJ1-2; D gene: TRBD1; clone size: .; CDR3 protein: CASSLRARGTSYGYTF; CDR3 DNA: TGTGCCAGCAGCTTAAGGGCCAGGGGGACAAGCTATGGCTACACCTTC
V gene: TRBV18; J gene: TRBJ2-7; D gene: TRBD1; clone size: .; CDR3 protein: CASSPGTGDSYEQYF; CDR3 DNA: TGTGCCAGCTCCCCCGGGACAGGTGATTCCTACGAGCAGTACTTC
V gene: TRBV28; J gene: TRBJ2-7; D gene: TRBD1; clone size: once; CDR3 protein: CASSPTDRTEYEQYF; CDR3 DNA: TGTGCCAGCAGTCCCACGGACAGGACAGAGTACGAGCAGTACTTC
V gene: TRBV7-2; J gene: TRBJ2-3; D gene: TRBD2; clone size: .; CDR3 protein: CASSLGGSGGPTDTQYF; CDR3 DNA: TGTGCCAGCAGCTTAGGCGGTAGCGGGGGACCCACAGATACGCAGTATTTT
V gene: TRBV7-9; J gene: TRBJ2-1; D gene: .; clone size: .; CDR3 protein: CASSLSLNEQFF; CDR3 DNA: TGTGCCAGCAGCTTATCTCTCAATGAGCAGTTCTTC
V gene: TRBV4-1; J gene: TRBJ2-3; D gene: TRBD1; clone size: .; CDR3 protein: CASSQDPTGGKDTQYF; CDR3 DNA: TGCGCCAGCAGCCAAGATCCGACAGGGGGAAAAGATACGCAGTATTTT